These 6 T cell receptor beta chains came from one sample sequenced in a study of Tregs in tolerant kidney transplant recipients. Recipients received nonmyeloablative bone marrow transplants from related graft donors, with transient mixed chimerism. The protocol was immunoSEQ multiplex PCR, while the TCRdb copy is restricted to in-frame clones and leaves out a portion. Here the sample table reports about 23,000 clones. This specimen was CD4+ T cells from blood (PBMCs), taken 6 months after the transplant. The receptors stem from a human patient who received a combined kidney and bone marrow transplant. Some of these T cells may belong to the graft donor.

On this clone itself: From the germline J gene comes the end of the CDR3, since the read stops 3 residues before it. The rearrangement links TRBV5-5 to TRBJ1-1; perhaps TRBD1 as D (5 bases). This CDR3 region has 14 residues. V lost 6 bases, J lost 1 base, and 13 bases lay in between. Germline CDR1 is SGHKS and CDR2 is YYEKEE (reference sequence). The chain's CDR3 is CASKGGAANTEAFF. The sequenced CDR3 bases are TGTGCCAGCAAGGGTGGGGCAGCGAACACTGAA.

Worth noting for this clone: The CDR3 extends 3 residues past the end of the read, so its final part is completed from the germline J gene. This rearrangement joins TRBV5-1 to TRBJ1-1, with TRBD1 identical over 9 bases. The trim removed 3 bases at V and 4 bases at J, leaving 7 bases unmatched. Per germline, CDR1 SGHRS and CDR2 YFSETQ. This CDR3 is built from 15 residues. The CDR3: CASSSRTGDGTEAFF. Incomplete CDR3 DNA: TGCGCCAGCAGCTCCCGGACAGGGGATGGCACTGAA.

To note about this clone: With the read ending 3 residues before the CDR3 end, the germline J gene is used to fill in that end. The rearrangement uses TRBV19 and TRBJ1-5, with 10 bases aligning to TRBD1. CDR1 is LNHDA, CDR2 SQIVND, per germline (reference sequence). This CDR3 is 17 amino acids long. V gave up 9 bases and J gave up 2 bases; unmatched junction bases: 13. The CDR3 sequence is CASRDRGTRIGNQPQHF. Incomplete CDR3 DNA: TGTGCCAGCCGGGACAGGGGTACCCGCATTGGCAATCAGCCC.

As to this clone: The sequence runs out 3 residues before the end of the CDR3; the remainder is reconstructed from the germline J gene. The rearrangement links TRBV5-1 to TRBJ1-2, with D unresolved. The CDR3 has 12 residues. CDR1 and CDR2 (germline): SGHRS, YFSETQ. The CDR3 bases that were read are TGCGCCAGCAGGGGTAGCTTTGGCGGC. It encodes CASRGSFGG. The whole CDR3 protein reads CASRGSFGGYTF.

About this clone itself: The read gets to within 3 residues of the CDR3 end, and the germline J gene fills in the rest. This rearrangement joins TRBV29-1 to TRBJ2-7; TRBD1 aligns across 8 bases. Per the germline V gene, CDR1 is SQVTM and CDR2 is ANQGSEA. CDR3 length: 13 residues. With V trimmed by 7 bases and J by 5 bases, 10 bases remained unmatched. Partial CDR3 DNA: TGCAGCGCCGAGTCTTACAGGGGGAACGAG. Protein sequence: CSAESYRGNE. The whole CDR3 protein reads CSAESYRGNEQYF.

To note about this clone: The read terminates 3 residues ahead of where the CDR3 ends, so the germline J gene completes it. The rearrangement links TRBV7-4 to TRBJ2-7, with D tentatively TRBD1 (6 bases). The CDR3 is 15 amino acids. The V gene's germline CDR1 is SGHVT and CDR2 SQSDAQ. Trimming pared 3 bases from V and 4 bases from J, leaving 16 bases between. The CDR3 DNA, read in part, is TGTGCCAGCAGCTTCTTTCCCAGGGGCGGGTACGAG. Protein sequence: CASSFFPRGGYE. The entire CDR3 protein reads CASSFFPRGGYEQYF.